This paragraph reports one T cell receptor beta chain. Its cognate antigen is unknown. This sample was included in a study of Ad26.COV2.S vaccination and SARS-CoV-2 variants. For the study at large: Intramuscularly, Ad26.COV2.S was given either once or twice, 56 days apart. General study findings and limits: Possibly, TCR breadth and depth analyses underestimated total T cell responses. Similar non-spike TCR breadth was seen in vaccine and placebo recipients.

Here immunoSEQ multiplex PCR was the method, and the copy in TCRdb shows in-frame clones only, minus some. The sample comprises roughly 700,000 clones, approximately 88% of which are singletons, and nearly 1.5% rests with the top ten. Documented treatment: some 20 received Ad26.COV2.S at low or high dose, single or two shots; several received placebo; per-sample allocation not given. It was on day 63 after the first vaccine or placebo injection that samples were taken. In the vaccine, an Ad26 vector expressed the SARS-CoV-2 spike of the Wuhan strain. Sample: peripheral blood, taken in a trial of Ad26.COV2.S vaccine versus placebo. The clonotype was recovered from a person aged 18 to 59 who received the Ad26.COV2.S COVID-19 vaccine or a placebo.

The CDR3 DNA reads TGTGCCAGTAGTCTCACAGGGATGAACACTGAAGCTTTCTTT. Residues: CASSLTGMNTEAFF. The chain recombines TRBV19 with TRBJ1-1, with a possible D match to TRBD1 (6 bases). This CDR3 contains 14 residues. Germline CDR1 is LNHDA and CDR2 is SQIVND (reference sequence). V gave up 5 bases and J gave up 0 bases, with 10 bases separating them.